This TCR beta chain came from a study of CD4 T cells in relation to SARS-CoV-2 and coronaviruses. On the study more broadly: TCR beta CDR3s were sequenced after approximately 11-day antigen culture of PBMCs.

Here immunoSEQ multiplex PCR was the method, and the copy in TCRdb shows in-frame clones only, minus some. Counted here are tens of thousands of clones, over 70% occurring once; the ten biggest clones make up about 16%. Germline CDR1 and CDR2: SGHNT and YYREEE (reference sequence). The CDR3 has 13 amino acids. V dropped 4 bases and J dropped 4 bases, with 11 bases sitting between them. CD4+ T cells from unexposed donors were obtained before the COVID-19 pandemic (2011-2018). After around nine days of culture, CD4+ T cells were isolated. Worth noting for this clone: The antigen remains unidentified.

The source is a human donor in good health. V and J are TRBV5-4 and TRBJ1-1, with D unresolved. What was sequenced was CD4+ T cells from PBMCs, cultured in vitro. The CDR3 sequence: CASSLTASTEAFF. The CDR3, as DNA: TGTGCCAGCAGCCTCACGGCGAGCACTGAAGCTTTCTTT. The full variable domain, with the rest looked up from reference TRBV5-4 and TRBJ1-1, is ETGVTQSPTHLIKTRGQQVTLRCSSQSGHNTVSWYQQALGQGPQFIFQYYREEENGRGNFPPRFSGLQFPNYSSELNVNALELDDSALYLCASSLTASTEAFFGQGTRLTVV.